Each of the 18 T cell receptor beta chains below was sequenced from the same sample in a study of identical twins. MiXCR, applied by TCRdb to the 5' RACE reads, yields one record per CDR3 protein. This table has 100,000 to 110,000 distinct CDR3 sequences, 5.9% appearing once. Sequenced material: memory T cells sorted from blood. These receptors were collected from a woman in her forties or fifties in good health.

V gene TRBV6-5 combines with J gene TRBJ2-3; 10 bases are a match to TRBD1. Germline CDR1 MNHEY, CDR2 SVGAGI. This CDR3 contains 15 residues. With 4 bases clipped from V and 0 bases from J, the junction kept 1 base outside the gene matches. The CDR3 protein is CASSLGQGSTDTQYF. The DNA of the CDR3 is TGTGCCAGCAGTTTGGGACAGGGGAGCACAGATACGCAGTATTTT.

This clonotype was observed at least ten times. The V call is TRBV7-7, the J call TRBJ2-2; D remains ambiguous. CDR3 length equals 14 residues. V was shortened by 3 bases and J by 1 base, with 6 bases between the two germline ends. CDR1 SSHAT and CDR2 FNYEAQ come from the germline V gene (reference sequence). CDR3 region: CASSFTLNTGELFF. DNA of the CDR3: TGTGCCAGCAGCTTCACACTGAACACCGGGGAGCTGTTTTTT.

This clonotype was found many times. The J gene is TRBJ2-1, the V gene TRBV20-1; TRBD2 matches 11 bases. CDR1 and CDR2 from the germline V gene are DFQATT and SNEGSKA (reference sequence). The CDR3 has 18 residues. V lost 5 bases and J lost 2; bases outside the gene matches: 14. The DNA for the CDR3 is TGCAGTGCTTATGGGCCCGGGGTGACTAGCGGGGCCTACAATGAGCAGTTCTTC. It is translated as CSAYGPGVTSGAYNEQFF.

This clonotype occurred many times. This sequence joins TRBV5-4 and TRBJ1-2; D is unresolved. From germline, CDR1 is SGHNT and CDR2 YYREEE (reference sequence). This CDR3 has 14 residues. Trimming removed 0 bases at V and 6 bases at J, with 12 bases between. As DNA, the CDR3 is TGTGCCAGCAGCTTGGCTTCGGTAGGCGATGGCTACACCTTC. Translation gives CASSLASVGDGYTF.

This clonotype was seen many times. The genes are TRBV7-9 and TRBJ2-7, with TRBD2 as a possible D gene (6 bases). CDR3 length equals 13 residues. V lost 8 bases, J lost 4 bases, and 15 bases lay in between. Germline CDR1 reads SEHNR; CDR2 reads FQNEAQ (reference sequence). Here the CDR3 reads CASRGASDYEQYV. CDR3 in DNA: TGTGCCAGCCGCGGGGCCTCCGATTACGAGCAGTACGTC.

The V and J genes are TRBV6-5 and TRBJ2-1; 7 bases match TRBD1. The germline V gene encodes CDR1 MNHEY and CDR2 SVGAGI. The CDR3 is 15 residues long. V dropped 0 bases and J dropped 3; count of bases not matched to a gene: 2. The CDR3, as DNA: TGTGCCAGCAGTTACTCGGGGGACAGCTACAATGAGCAGTTCTTC. Its protein is CASSYSGDSYNEQFF.

At least ten counts were recorded for this clonotype. V is TRBV20-1 and J is TRBJ2-3; TRBD2 matches at 10 bases. Germline V gives CDR1 DFQATT, CDR2 SNEGSKA (reference sequence). With 3 bases clipped from V and 1 base from J, the junction kept 10 bases outside the gene matches. The CDR3 is 17 residues long. The CDR3 reads CSASHSGRNIGTDTQYF. In DNA, the CDR3 is TGCAGTGCTAGTCATAGCGGGAGGAACATCGGCACAGATACGCAGTATTTT.

This rearrangement joins TRBV7-2 to TRBJ2-1; 7 bases match TRBD1. The CDR3 totals 17 residues. The J segment lost 2 bases and the V segment lost 5 bases, leaving 12 bases of the junction unmatched. Germline V gene lookup returns CDR1 SGHTA and CDR2 FQGNSA. CDR3 coding DNA: TGTGCCAGCAGCAGTACAAGTAGACAGGGTACCTACAATGAGCAGTTCTTC. Protein product: CASSSTSRQGTYNEQFF.

In this sample, this clonotype turned up many times. This sequence joins TRBV12-3 or TRBV12-4 and TRBJ2-7; 8 bases agree with TRBD2. CDR3 length: 17 amino acids. Trimming removed 2 bases from V and 1 base from J; junction bases left unmatched: 10. DNA of the CDR3: TGTGCCAGCAGTTTACGTAAGAGCGGGAGCGTTTCCTACGAGCAGTACTTC. This translates into CASSLRKSGSVSYEQYF.

This clonotype was seen a few times. J is TRBJ2-3 and V is TRBV2, with D unresolved. Deletions cut 2 bases from V and 15 bases from J, with 12 bases between. Germline CDR1 is SNHLY and CDR2 is FYNNEI. CDR3 size: 11 residues. CDR3 sequence: CASSEWQSNYF. CDR3 coding DNA: TGTGCCAGCAGTGAATGGCAGTCAAATTATTTT.

In its sample, this clonotype was seen many times. This chain links TRBV28 with TRBJ2-1; 7 positions agree with TRBD2. The germline V gene encodes CDR1 MDHEN and CDR2 SYDVKM. Unmatched junction bases numbered 10, after V lost 7 bases and J lost 13 bases. This CDR3 comprises 12 residues. The CDR3: CASNTAGVRQFF. The CDR3 DNA is TGTGCCAGCAATACGGCGGGGGTACGACAGTTCTTC.

The table lists this clonotype with many counts. The chain links TRBV12-3 or TRBV12-4 to TRBJ2-2; no clear D gene. This CDR3 has 14 residues. Deletions cut 6 bases from V and 4 bases from J, with 12 bases between. The CDR3 protein is CASSRGATTGELFF. DNA for the CDR3: TGTGCCAGCAGCCGCGGTGCGACCACCGGGGAGCTGTTTTTT.

This clonotype was observed at least ten times. J is TRBJ2-7 and V is TRBV29-1; D call uncertain. Between the trimmed V and J ends, which lost 6 bases and 3 bases, there was a span of 18 bases. Germline V gene sequence: CDR1 SQVTM, CDR2 ANQGSEA. CDR3 length equals 14 residues. The CDR3 DNA reads TGCAGCGTCGGTACCACCCCGATAAGCTACGAGCAGTACGTC. Its translation: CSVGTTPISYEQYV.

This clonotype occurred many times. The chain has TRBV27 and TRBJ2-3; TRBD2 matches 8 bases. The CDR3 consists of 14 residues. The V gene's germline CDR1 is MNHEY and CDR2 SMNVEV (reference sequence). J gave up 4 bases and V 7 bases, and 7 bases lay outside the gene matches. Here the CDR3 DNA reads TGTGCCAGCACTTCGGGACTAGAGCCAGATACGCAGTATTTT. Its protein is CASTSGLEPDTQYF.

The genes are TRBV5-6 and TRBJ1-2; no definite D call. V dropped 4 bases and J dropped 6 bases, with 16 bases sitting between them. Germline V gives CDR1 SGHDT, CDR2 YYEEEE. The CDR3 totals 14 residues. The CDR3: CASSPMNVGDGYTF. The CDR3 DNA reads TGTGCCAGCAGCCCCATGAACGTGGGCGATGGCTACACCTTC.

This clonotype has more than one count but fewer than ten. The V call is TRBV4-1, the J call TRBJ1-6; D gene unclear. CDR3 length: 15 amino acids. CDR1 and CDR2 from the germline V gene are MGHRA and YSYEKL. V lost 0 bases and J lost 10, with 13 bases in between. This chain's CDR3 is CASSQERTDSSPLHF. As DNA, the CDR3 is TGCGCCAGCAGCCAAGAAAGGACGGACTCCTCACCCCTCCACTTT.

The chain employs TRBV10-1 and TRBJ2-3; D is unclear. Looked up from germline, CDR1 is WNHNN and CDR2 is SYGVQD (reference sequence). Trimming cost V 3 bases and J 2 bases, with 9 bases left between them. The CDR3 runs to 14 residues. This CDR3 is CASSEFAYTDTQYF. Here the CDR3 DNA reads TGCGCCAGCAGTGAATTCGCCTACACAGATACGCAGTATTTT.

Ten or more counts support this clonotype. V usage is TRBV5-1 and J usage is TRBJ2-1; the match to TRBD2 covers 8 bases. The CDR3 loop spans 14 amino acids. The germline V gene encodes CDR1 SGHRS and CDR2 YFSETQ. With 6 bases clipped from V and 8 bases from J, the junction kept 10 bases outside the gene matches. This CDR3 reads CASTSGGLVDEQFF. CDR3 DNA sequence: TGCGCCAGCACATCGGGAGGGCTGGTAGATGAGCAGTTCTTC.